A selection of T cell receptor beta chains follows, all from one sample in a study of OX40 agonist ivuxolimab in advanced cancers. Sequenced by immunoSEQ multiplex PCR; TCRdb stores in-frame clones only, minus some. This sample has some 60,000 clones, with roughly nine tenths found just once. The sample was CD4+ or CD8+ T cells sorted from blood, taken in a trial of the OX40 agonist ivuxolimab. The receptors stem from an adult with an advanced solid tumor such as melanoma, head and neck, liver or kidney cancer. CDR3s include the opening cysteine and the closing phenylalanine or tryptophan. The D gene is left open where the match is weak. Some rows mark clone size as missing; the rest say once, few, many or name a class of expanded clone.

>TRBJ2-5|TRBV7-6|NA|NA
TGTGCCAGCAGCCCACTCCCCGGGGAGGAGACCCAGTACTTC
CASSPLPGEETQYF
>TRBJ1-1|TRBV7-9|TRBD1|few
TGTGCCAGCATCCTTCAGGGGGCTTACACTGAAGCTTTCTTT
CASILQGAYTEAFF
>TRBJ1-2|TRBV6-5|NA|once
TGTGCCAGCAGTTACTCGGGGGAGAGGGATGGCTACACCTTC
CASSYSGERDGYTF
>TRBJ2-1|TRBV7-3|NA|NA
TGTGCCAGCAGCTTTGGGATTGAGCAGTTCTTC
CASSFGIEQFF
>TRBJ2-1|TRBV5-1|TRBD2|NA
TGCGCCAGCAGCTTGGAACTAGCGGGAGGTTGGAATGAGCAGTTCTTC
CASSLELAGGWNEQFF
>TRBJ1-1|TRBV9|NA|NA
TGTGCCAGCAGCTCTGCGGGCAGAGCTAACACTGAAGCTTTCTTT
CASSSAGRANTEAFF
>TRBJ2-1|TRBV11-1|NA|NA
TGTGCCAGCAGCCGACAGTGGACATACAATGAGCAGTTCTTC
CASSRQWTYNEQFF
>TRBJ2-1|TRBV6-1|NA|NA
TGTGCCAGCAGTGAATACAGTCAACTAACCGGGGATGAGCAGTTCTTC
CASSEYSQLTGDEQFF
>TRBJ2-7|TRBV21-1|NA|NA
TGTGCCAGCAGCATCAGGGAAGTCGACGAGCAGTACTTC
CASSIREVDEQYF
>TRBJ2-5|TRBV28|NA|NA
TGTGCCAGCAGTTTATACGCGGGCCGCCAAGAGACCCAGTACTTC
CASSLYAGRQETQYF
>TRBJ2-3|TRBV19|TRBD2|NA
TGTGCCAGTACCGTGGGACTAGCGGGCACAGATACGCAGTATTTT
CASTVGLAGTDTQYF
>TRBJ1-5|TRBV6-6|NA|once
TGTGCCAGCAGCCTTGACAGGACCAATCAGCCCCAGCATTTT
CASSLDRTNQPQHF
>TRBJ1-2|TRBV7-9|NA|NA
TGTGCCAGCAGCTTAGAAGGGGCCAGGGGTTATGGCTACACCTTC
CASSLEGARGYGYTF
>TRBJ1-4|TRBV5-8|TRBD1|once
TGTGCCAGCAGCTTCGGGACAGGCAATGAAAAACTGTTTTTT
CASSFGTGNEKLFF
>TRBJ2-4|TRBV19|NA|NA
TGTGCCAGTATAGGTGCGGGGACATTAGCCAAAAACATTCAGTACTTC
CASIGAGTLAKNIQYF
>TRBJ1-3|TRBV7-5|NA|NA
TGTGCCAGAAGCCCTGATTGCCGGGGCCTATGGTCTGGAAACACCATATATTTT
CARSPDCRGLWSGNTIYF
>TRBJ2-2|TRBV5-8|TRBD1|NA
TGTGCCAGCAGCTTGGACAGGGGACCCGGGGAGCTGTTTTTT
CASSLDRGPGELFF
>TRBJ2-4|TRBV23-1|TRBD2|NA
TGCGCCAGCAGCCCCACCGGAGCTAGCGGGGGGGGAAACATTCAGTACTTC
CASSPTGASGGGNIQYF
>TRBJ1-2|TRBV5-4|NA|NA
TGTGCCAGCAGCTTGGGGGCAGGTGGCTACACCTTC
CASSLGAGGYTF
>TRBJ1-1|TRBV18|NA|NA
TGTGCCAGCTCACCACCGGGGGTAGGCCCGAACACTGAAGCTTTCTTT
CASSPPGVGPNTEAFF
>TRBJ2-7|TRBV18|NA|NA
TGTGCCAGCTCACCGGGGGCCTCAACCTACGAGCAGTACTTC
CASSPGASTYEQYF
>TRBJ2-1|TRBV10-1|NA|NA
TGCGCCAGCAGCGCCGGACAATACAATGAGCAGTTCTTC
CASSAGQYNEQFF
>TRBJ1-5|TRBV2|TRBD1|once
TGTGCCAGCACTGCAGGGACAGGGGCTCAGCCCCAGCATTTT
CASTAGTGAQPQHF
>TRBJ2-7|TRBV28|TRBD1|NA
TGTGCCAGCAGCCAAACCGTTACAGGGGGCGACGAGCAGTACTTC
CASSQTVTGGDEQYF
>TRBJ2-7|TRBV10-2|NA|NA
TGCGCCAGCAGTGGACCCGGGACGAACTACGAGCAGTACTTC
CASSGPGTNYEQYF
>TRBJ1-2|TRBV11-2|NA|NA
TGTGCCAGCAGCAAGACACTAGGACAGTTGGACTATGGCTACACCTTC
CASSKTLGQLDYGYTF
>TRBJ2-7|TRBV2|TRBD1|few
TGTGCCAGCTGGACAGGAAGAACTACCTACGAGCAGTACTTC
CASWTGRTTYEQYF
>TRBJ2-1|TRBV27|NA|NA
TGTGCCAGCAGTTTATCTGGCGGGGACTACAATGAGCAGTTCTTC
CASSLSGGDYNEQFF
>TRBJ1-2|TRBV19|TRBD1|NA
TGTGCCAGTACGGCAAATCCGGGACAGGGCGACTATGGCTACACCTTC
CASTANPGQGDYGYTF
>TRBJ2-1|TRBV9|TRBD2|once
TGTGCCAGCAGCGTAGCTCGGCTAGCGGGGGTGGATGAGCAGTTCTTC
CASSVARLAGVDEQFF
>TRBJ2-7|TRBV7-2|NA|NA
TGTGCCAGCAGCTTAGGCGCCTTCTACGAGCAGTACTTC
CASSLGAFYEQYF
>TRBJ1-2|TRBV28|TRBD1|NA
TGTGCCAGCAGTTTATCAGGGGGTAGTGGCTACACCTTC
CASSLSGGSGYTF
>TRBJ2-2|TRBV18|TRBD1|NA
TGTGCCAGCACCGGACAGGGGACCGGGGAGCTGTTTTTT
CASTGQGTGELFF
>TRBJ1-5|TRBV18|NA|NA
TGTGCCAGCTCACCACGGGCAGGGGTAGAGCAGCCCCAGCATTTT
CASSPRAGVEQPQHF
>TRBJ2-1|TRBV27|TRBD2|NA
TGTGCCAGCAGTTTATTCTCTGGGACTAGCGGATCATACAATGAGCAGTTCTTC
CASSLFSGTSGSYNEQFF
>TRBJ2-7|TRBV27|NA|NA
TGTGCCAGCAGTTTAGGCTACGAGCAGTACTTC
CASSLGYEQYF
>TRBJ2-5|TRBV27|NA|once
TGTGCCAGCAGTTTTGGCGGCAATCCGTTGGAGACCCAGTACTTC
CASSFGGNPLETQYF
>TRBJ2-1|TRBV11-2|NA|once
TGTGCCAGCAGCCCGACTAGATACAATGAGCAGTTCTTC
CASSPTRYNEQFF
>TRBJ2-2|TRBV6-5|NA|NA
TGTGCCAGCAAGCTTGAAAACACCGGGGAGCTGTTTTTT
CASKLENTGELFF
>TRBJ1-5|TRBV7-9|NA|NA
TGTGCCAGCAGCTTAGAAAGCAATCAGCCCCAGCATTTT
CASSLESNQPQHF
>TRBJ1-1|TRBV7-9|NA|NA
TGTGCCAGCGCGGCCGGGGCGGACACTGAAGCTTTCTTT
CASAAGADTEAFF
>TRBJ2-3|TRBV7-3|TRBD2|NA
TGTGCCAGCAGCGTAGCGGGCGGGAGTGCGCAGTATTTT
CASSVAGGSAQYF
>TRBJ2-6|TRBV5-1|NA|NA
TGCGCCAGCAAGGAGATCACCAACGTCCTGACTTTC
CASKEITNVLTF
>TRBJ2-5|TRBV5-1|NA|NA
TGCGCCAGCAGCTTGGGGACGGGCGACGGAGAGACCCAGTACTTC
CASSLGTGDGETQYF
>TRBJ1-5|TRBV6-1|NA|NA
TGTGCCGCGTCCCCGAAAGGGAATCAGCCCCAGCATTTT
CAASPKGNQPQHF
>TRBJ2-7|TRBV7-9|TRBD2|NA
TGTGCCAGCAGCTCCCCTTGGACTAGCGCCTCCTACGAGCAGTACTTC
CASSSPWTSASYEQYF
>TRBJ1-2|TRBV19|NA|NA
TGTGCCAGTAGTCCCCGGGACGGCCTGAACTATGGCTACACCTTC
CASSPRDGLNYGYTF
>TRBJ2-7|TRBV4-1|NA|NA
TGCGCCAGCAGCCGGACCCCAGGGAATTCCTACGAGCAGTACTTC
CASSRTPGNSYEQYF
>TRBJ2-3|TRBV5-1|TRBD1|NA
TGCGCCAGCAGCTTGGGACAGGGGGTTAGCACAGATACGCAGTATTTT
CASSLGQGVSTDTQYF
>TRBJ1-4|TRBV18|NA|NA
TGTGCCAGCTCCGCGGGACAAACTAATGAAAAACTGTTTTTT
CASSAGQTNEKLFF
>TRBJ2-7|TRBV30|NA|NA
TGTGCCTGGAGCATTAGGTACGAGCAGTACTTC
CAWSIRYEQYF
>TRBJ1-1|TRBV4-1|NA|few
TGCGCCAGCAGTCAAAGACAGGATGGGGTCACTGAAGCTTTCTTT
CASSQRQDGVTEAFF
>TRBJ1-4|TRBV18|NA|NA
TGTGCCAGCTCACCACCCAACGGACCTATAGCAACTAATGAAAAACTGTTTTTT
CASSPPNGPIATNEKLFF
>TRBJ1-1|TRBV7-6|NA|NA
TGTGCCAGCAGCTTAGGGGGGGTTACTGAAGCTTTCTTT
CASSLGGVTEAFF
>TRBJ2-4|TRBV7-9|NA|NA
TGTGCCAGCAGCATGCGACAGGCTAATAAAAACATTCAGTACTTC
CASSMRQANKNIQYF
>TRBJ2-6|TRBV4-2|NA|NA
TGTGCCAGCAGCGACCGACAAATCTCTGGGGCCAACGTCCTGACTTTC
CASSDRQISGANVLTF
>TRBJ2-1|TRBV4-1|NA|NA
TGCGCCAGCAGCCAGCTGAGGGAGTACAATGAGCAGTTCTTC
CASSQLREYNEQFF
>TRBJ2-7|TRBV5-1|NA|NA
TGTGCCAGCAGCTACGATGCGGGATCCCCCTACGAGCAGTACTTC
CASSYDAGSPYEQYF